This passage covers 2 T cell receptor beta chains from one sample sequenced in a study of blood T cell repertoires in COVID-19 (dated by TCRdb to 2018 to 2020). Library preparation employed the immunoSEQ multiplex PCR assay. TCRdb stores this immuneACCESS table with in-frame sequences only. Part of the clones is absent; in the studies checked, under half of the shortfall reflects unresolved V genes, and no reason is known for the rest. Across this sample there are about 99,000 clones, with roughly 82% seen only once. The top ten clonotypes cover under 5.5% of the sample. The sequencing input was peripheral blood. The receptors derive from a man aged 55 to 69 with acute or convalescent COVID-19.

The V gene is TRBV5-1, the J gene TRBJ2-2; D is perhaps TRBD2 (5 bases). V was cut by 6 bases and J by 2 bases, with 11 bases left in between. The V gene's germline CDR1 is SGHRS and CDR2 YFSETQ. The CDR3 loop spans 14 amino acids. CDR3 sequence: CASTFGDNTGELFF. As DNA, the CDR3 is TGCGCCAGCACCTTCGGGGATAACACCGGGGAGCTGTTTTTT.

The chain links TRBV7-9 to TRBJ1-1; D perhaps matches TRBD1 (6 bases). The germline V gene encodes CDR1 SEHNR and CDR2 FQNEAQ (reference sequence). Trimming removed 2 bases from V and 7 bases from J, with 11 bases in between. This CDR3 is 13 amino acids long. The CDR3 here is CASSLMGADEAFF. CDR3 sequence (DNA): TGTGCCAGCAGCTTAATGGGGGCGGATGAAGCTTTCTTT. Using reference TRBV7-9 and TRBJ1-1 for the parts outside the CDR3, the full variable domain is DTGVSQNPRHKITKRGQNVTFRCDPISEHNRLYWYRQTLGQGPEFLTYFQNEAQLEKSRLLSDRFSAERPKGSFSTLEIQRTEQGDSAMYLCASSLMGADEAFFGQGTRLTVV.